What follows are 29 T cell receptor beta chains derived from one specimen sequenced in a study of CD8+ T cells in alopecia areata. Sequencing templates came from extracted RNA that was reverse transcribed into cDNA. Assay: immunoSEQ multiplex PCR; the TCRdb copy retains only in-frame clones and omits some. The sample has around 290,000 clones, roughly 64% seen once. Indicated treatment: oral pan-JAK inhibitor, 5-10 mg twice daily. The sample in question was CD4+ T cells sorted from blood, obtained at week 24, from a patient treated with tofacitinib. Receptor source: a human donor with alopecia areata.

This sequence joins TRBV7-2 and TRBJ2-3; D remains ambiguous. CDR1 is SGHTA and CDR2 is FQGNSA in the germline V gene. V was pared by 3 bases and J by 6 bases, with 13 bases between. The CDR3 is 14 residues long. This CDR3 reads CASSFPEHWDTQYF. The CDR3 DNA reads TGTGCCAGCAGCTTCCCCGAGCACTGGGATACGCAGTATTTT.

V gene TRBV7-9 combines with J gene TRBJ1-5, with 8 bases that match TRBD1. V shed 4 bases, J shed 7 bases, and the junction held 15 bases outside the gene matches. The CDR3 runs 17 residues. CDR1 and CDR2 from the germline V gene are SEHNR and FQNEAQ (reference sequence). This CDR3 reads CASSYTRTGPVRQPQHF. CDR3 bases: TGTGCCAGCAGCTACACCAGGACAGGGCCGGTCCGACAGCCCCAGCATTTT.

This chain connects TRBV20-1 to TRBJ2-5, with D hard to call. Germline CDR1 DFQATT, CDR2 SNEGSKA (reference sequence). The CDR3 loop spans 10 amino acids. V was pared by 3 bases and J by 4 bases, with 3 bases between. Here the CDR3 reads CSASAETQYF. CDR3 sequence (DNA): TGCAGTGCTAGCGCAGAGACCCAGTACTTC.

The J gene is TRBJ2-1, the V gene TRBV27; perhaps TRBD2 as D (5 bases). V lost 2 bases, J lost 5 bases, and 10 bases lay in between. CDR1 and CDR2 (germline): MNHEY, SMNVEV (reference sequence). CDR3 size: 14 residues. CDR3 amino acids: CASSLTRADNEQFF. The DNA of the CDR3 is TGTGCCAGCAGTTTAACCAGAGCGGACAATGAGCAGTTCTTC.

There are a few counts of this clone. The chain uses TRBV29-1 and TRBJ2-5; perhaps D is TRBD1 or TRBD2 (5 bases each). Looked up from germline, CDR1 is SQVTM and CDR2 is ANQGSEA. The CDR3 is 14 amino acids. Trimming removed 3 bases from V and 2 bases from J, with 13 bases in between. The CDR3: CSVDRGGAQETQYF. CDR3 bases: TGCAGCGTTGATCGGGGTGGGGCACAAGAGACCCAGTACTTC.

The chain has TRBV19 and TRBJ1-5, with 7 bases matching TRBD1. The CDR3 has 15 amino acids. J was trimmed by 5 bases and V by 2 bases; bases with no gene match: 6. Germline V CDR1 and CDR2: LNHDA, SQIVND (reference sequence). As DNA, the CDR3 is TGTGCCAGTAGTATAAGACAGGGCCGCGATCAGCCCCAGCATTTT. Translating it yields CASSIRQGRDQPQHF.

The rearrangement joins TRBV6-5 to TRBJ1-2, with D possibly being TRBD1 (5 bases). This CDR3 has 15 residues. Germline CDR1 MNHEY, CDR2 SVGAGI. Trimming shortened V by 2 bases and J by 4 bases, and 14 bases separated the two germline ends. The CDR3 spells CASSYVGRPFYGYTF. In nucleotides, the CDR3 is TGTGCCAGCAGTTACGTGGGGCGCCCATTCTATGGCTACACCTTC.

This chain uses TRBV18 with TRBJ2-1; 10 nucleotides match TRBD1. In germline, CDR1 is KGHSH, CDR2 LQKENI. Losses at the gene ends were 0 bases for V and 6 bases for J; bases not matched to a gene: 5. The CDR3 has 16 amino acids. The CDR3 is CASSPPGRTGGNEQFF. Written as DNA, the CDR3 is TGTGCCAGCTCACCACCGGGCCGGACAGGGGGCAATGAGCAGTTCTTC.

The chain uses TRBV5-1 and TRBJ2-5; 10 positions agree with TRBD1. This CDR3 has 15 amino acids. The V gene's germline CDR1 is SGHRS and CDR2 YFSETQ. V trimming: 0 bases; J trimming: 4 bases; junction bases outside the gene matches: 3. DNA of the CDR3: TGCGCCAGCAGCTTGGGGGACAGGGGAGGAGAGACCCAGTACTTC. Translation gives CASSLGDRGGETQYF.

This clone showed up just a few times. The chain combines TRBV19 with TRBJ2-1, with 10 bases aligning to TRBD2. This CDR3 is 15 amino acids long. J was trimmed by 3 bases and V by 6 bases; bases with no gene match: 5. Germline CDR1 LNHDA, CDR2 SQIVND (reference sequence). The CDR3 is CASSLSGGLYNEQFF. The CDR3 nucleotides are TGTGCCAGTAGCCTTAGCGGGGGGCTCTACAATGAGCAGTTCTTC.

The V and J genes are TRBV28 and TRBJ2-1, with 7 nucleotides matching TRBD1. Trimming cost V 4 bases and J 6 bases; bases outside gene matches: 6. This CDR3 is 14 amino acids long. Germline V gene sequence: CDR1 MDHEN, CDR2 SYDVKM. For the CDR3, the DNA is TGTGCCAGCAGTTCCATGGACAGGTCCAATGAGCAGTTCTTC. Its protein is CASSSMDRSNEQFF.

The chain links TRBV7-9 to TRBJ2-7; possible D gene TRBD1, 5 bases. CDR1 and CDR2 (germline): SEHNR, FQNEAQ (reference sequence). Between the trimmed V and J ends, which lost 3 bases and 7 bases, there was a span of 16 bases. This CDR3 region has 14 residues. CDR3 residues: CASSLSSARGEQYF. In nucleotides, the CDR3 is TGTGCCAGCAGCTTGTCCAGCGCTAGGGGTGAGCAGTACTTC.

V usage is TRBV29-1 and J usage is TRBJ1-2; D possibly corresponds to TRBD1 (6 bases). CDR1 and CDR2 from the germline V gene are SQVTM and ANQGSEA. The CDR3 has 13 amino acids. Trimming cost V 7 bases and J 4 bases, with 16 bases left between them. The CDR3 is CSAGGGQVYGYTF. CDR3 DNA: TGCAGCGCTGGGGGCGGGCAGGTCTATGGCTACACCTTC.

The CDR3 protein is CASSNTGGKNTGELFF. The CDR3 DNA reads TGTGCCAGCAGCAATACAGGGGGCAAGAACACCGGGGAGCTGTTTTTT. This sequence joins TRBV5-4 and TRBJ2-2; 9 nucleotides line up with TRBD1. Unmatched junction bases numbered 5, after V lost 4 bases and J lost 1 base. The CDR3 runs to 16 residues. From germline, CDR1 is SGHNT and CDR2 YYREEE (reference sequence).

This clone was detected only a few times. V usage is TRBV4-1 and J usage is TRBJ2-2; the D gene could be TRBD1 or TRBD2 (5 bases each). The V end was cut by 4 bases, the J end by 4 bases, with 16 bases between. This CDR3 has 16 amino acids. The germline CDR1 and CDR2 sequences are MGHRA and YSYEKL. The CDR3 bases are TGCGCCAGCAGCCGAGACCGGGACCACAGCACCGGGGAGCTGTTTTTT. Encoded protein: CASSRDRDHSTGELFF.

The chain uses TRBV7-9 and TRBJ2-5; 8 positions match TRBD1. The V segment lost 6 bases and the J segment 5 bases; nucleotides outside the gene matches: 8. CDR1 and CDR2 (germline): SEHNR, FQNEAQ (reference sequence). This CDR3 is built from 14 residues. CDR3 protein: CASRSARGRETQYF. The CDR3 DNA follows: TGTGCCAGCAGATCTGCCAGGGGGCGGGAGACCCAGTACTTC.

The chain couples TRBV19 to TRBJ2-5; D ambiguous. This CDR3 has 15 amino acids. Trimming left V 3 bases short and J 5 bases short, with 16 bases between. The germline V gene has CDR1 LNHDA and CDR2 SQIVND (reference sequence). The CDR3 DNA is TGTGCCAGTAGTATCCCTGACAACCGTCGGGAGACCCAGTACTTC. Residues: CASSIPDNRRETQYF. Combining the CDR3 with reference TRBV19 and TRBJ2-5 gives the whole variable domain DGGITQSPKYLFRKEGQNVTLSCEQNLNHDAMYWYRQDPGQGLRLIYYSQIVNDFQKGDIAEGYSVSREKKESFPLTVTSAQKNPTAFYLCASSIPDNRRETQYFGPGTRLLVL.

The chain joins TRBV30 to TRBJ2-3; D not certain. This CDR3 has 14 residues. The germline CDR1 and CDR2 sequences are GTSNPN and SVGIG (reference sequence). The V end was cut by 0 bases, the J end by 6 bases, with 13 bases between. CDR3 coding DNA: TGTGCCTGGAGTGTTAGGTCATCCGAGGATACGCAGTATTTT. This translates into CAWSVRSSEDTQYF. The whole variable domain, remainder taken from reference TRBV30 and TRBJ2-3, is SQTIHQWPATLVQPVGSPLSLECTVEGTSNPNLYWYRQAAGRGLQLLFYSVGIGQISSEVPQNLSASRPQDRQFILSSKKLLLSDSGFYLCAWSVRSSEDTQYFGPGTRLTVL.

The chain recombines TRBV29-1 with TRBJ1-1; D remains ambiguous. The V gene lost 3 bases and the J gene lost 0 bases, with 8 bases spanning the gap. The CDR3 length is 13 residues. Germline V gives CDR1 SQVTM, CDR2 ANQGSEA. In nucleotides, the CDR3 is TGCAGCGTTGATTCCCCGATGAACACTGAAGCTTTCTTT. It specifies CSVDSPMNTEAFF.

The gene calls are TRBV5-4 and TRBJ2-3; 8 bases map to TRBD1. The V segment lost 4 bases and the J segment 8 bases; nucleotides outside the gene matches: 12. The CDR3 is made up of 15 amino acids. CDR1 and CDR2 (germline): SGHNT, YYREEE (reference sequence). The CDR3 DNA follows: TGTGCCAGCAGCCTGGCCGGGACAGGTCAAGGTACGCAGTATTTT. Translated, it gives CASSLAGTGQGTQYF.

This sequence joins TRBV5-1 and TRBJ2-7; D is possibly TRBD1 or TRBD2 (7 bases each). Germline V gene sequence: CDR1 SGHRS, CDR2 YFSETQ. The germline V and J ends were trimmed by 5 bases and 5 bases, with 17 bases remaining between them. The CDR3 has 14 amino acids. The CDR3 DNA follows: TGCGCCAGCAGGTTACAGGGGAGGGAAAACGAGCAGTACTTC. Translation gives CASRLQGRENEQYF.

The chain carries TRBV7-2 and TRBJ2-5; D gene ambiguous. The V end was cut by 4 bases, the J end by 5 bases, with 8 bases between. This CDR3 is 12 amino acids long. Looked up from germline, CDR1 is SGHTA and CDR2 is FQGNSA. CDR3 sequence reads: CASSSVGETQYF. In nucleotides, the CDR3 is TGTGCCAGCAGCTCGGTTGGGGAGACCCAGTACTTC.

The chain is built from TRBV9 and TRBJ1-6, with D maybe TRBD1 (6 bases). Germline values: CDR1 SGDLS, CDR2 YYNGEE. Trimming removed 0 bases at V and 6 bases at J, with 10 bases between. The CDR3 is 15 amino acids. This CDR3 reads CASSVDGTLNSPLHF. CDR3 sequence (DNA): TGTGCCAGCAGCGTAGATGGGACACTTAATTCACCCCTCCACTTT.

This sequence joins TRBV30 and TRBJ1-1; 7 bases match TRBD1. V was clipped by 5 bases and J by 0 bases; unmatched bases: 3. In germline, CDR1 is GTSNPN, CDR2 SVGIG (reference sequence). This CDR3 contains 13 residues. CDR3 bases: TGTGCCTGGGGGGACAGCGTGAACACTGAAGCTTTCTTT. As protein: CAWGDSVNTEAFF.

The V and J genes are TRBV28 and TRBJ1-6; 9 nucleotides match TRBD1. V dropped 6 bases and J dropped 10; count of bases not matched to a gene: 10. Per the germline V gene, CDR1 is MDHEN and CDR2 is SYDVKM. This CDR3 spans 15 amino acids. The CDR3, as DNA: TGTGCCAGCAGACCCTTACAGGGGGCAAGCTCACCCCTCCACTTT. It codes for CASRPLQGASSPLHF. Combining the CDR3 with reference TRBV28 and TRBJ1-6 gives the whole variable domain DVKVTQSSRYLVKRTGEKVFLECVQDMDHENMFWYRQDPGLGLRLIYFSYDVKMKEKGDIPEGYSVSREKKERFSLILESASTNQTSMYLCASRPLQGASSPLHFGNGTRLTVT.

J is TRBJ2-3 and V is TRBV5-4; D gene unclear. Trimming removed 2 bases from V and 7 bases from J, with 11 bases in between. The CDR3 covers 13 residues. Germline CDR1 SGHNT, CDR2 YYREEE (reference sequence). This CDR3 is CASSLQTTNTQYF. CDR3 DNA: TGTGCCAGCAGCTTACAAACAACCAATACGCAGTATTTT.

The chain has TRBV25-1 and TRBJ2-7; D tentatively fits TRBD1 or TRBD2 (6 bases each). The germline V gene has CDR1 MGHDK and CDR2 SYGVNS. Trimming took off 3 bases at V and 5 bases at J, with 17 bases between the two ends. The CDR3 covers 15 residues. The CDR3 spells CASSDPVLGGNEQYF. CDR3 DNA: TGTGCCAGCAGTGACCCGGTCCTGGGGGGCAACGAGCAGTACTTC.

The rearrangement joins TRBV28 to TRBJ1-5; D unclear. This CDR3 region has 15 residues. CDR1 MDHEN and CDR2 SYDVKM come from the germline V gene. V lost 1 base, J lost 0 bases, and 7 bases lay in between. The CDR3: CASSLLSISNQPQHF. CDR3 DNA: TGTGCCAGCAGTTTATTATCAATTAGCAATCAGCCCCAGCATTTT.

The rearrangement joins TRBV6-5 to TRBJ2-5, with 7 bases identical to TRBD2. CDR1 is MNHEY and CDR2 is SVGAGI in the germline V gene. Germline trimming cut 0 bases from V and 1 base from J; bases unmatched to any gene: 5. The CDR3 contains 16 residues. The CDR3 DNA reads TGTGCCAGCAGTTACTCGATTGCTAGCGGCCAAGAGACCCAGTACTTC. This sequence encodes CASSYSIASGQETQYF.